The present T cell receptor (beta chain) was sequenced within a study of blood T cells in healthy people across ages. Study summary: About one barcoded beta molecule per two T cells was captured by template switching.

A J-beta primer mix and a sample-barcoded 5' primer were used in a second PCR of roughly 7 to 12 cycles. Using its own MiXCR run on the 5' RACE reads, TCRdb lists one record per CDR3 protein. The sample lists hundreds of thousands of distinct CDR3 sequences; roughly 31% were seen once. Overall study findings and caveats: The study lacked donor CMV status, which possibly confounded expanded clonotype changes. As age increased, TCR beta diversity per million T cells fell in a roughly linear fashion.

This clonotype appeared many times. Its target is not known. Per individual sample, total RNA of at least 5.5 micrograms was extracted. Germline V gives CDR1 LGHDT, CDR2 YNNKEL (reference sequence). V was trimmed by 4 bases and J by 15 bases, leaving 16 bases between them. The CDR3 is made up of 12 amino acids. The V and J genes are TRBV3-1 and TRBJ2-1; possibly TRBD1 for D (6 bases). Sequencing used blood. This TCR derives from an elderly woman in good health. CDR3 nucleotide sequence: TGTGCCAGCAGCCTAGGACAGCTCGTACCGTTCTTC. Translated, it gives CASSLGQLVPFF.